Sequencing of this T cell receptor (beta chain) was carried out in a study of shared clonotypes between healthy human individuals. Clones were read by immunoSEQ multiplex PCR, and TCRdb kept only the in-frame ones, dropping some. The sample lists fewer than 2.5 million clones; 80% to 95% were seen once. For this clone: Its specificity is not known.

The V and J ends lost 3 bases and 4 bases respectively, with 9 bases between them. The CDR3 consists of 13 residues. CDR1 and CDR2 (germline): MNHEY, SMNVEV (reference sequence). Findings and caveats of the study: Richness estimates generally favored naive over memory subsets.

This TCR came from a man between 18 and 35 years old in good health. Some clones in this sample may be carry-over from other donors' samples. The chain has TRBV27 and TRBJ1-1, with D possibly TRBD1 on 5 matching bases. The material sequenced was naive CD4+ T cells from PBMCs. The subset was: CD45RA+ positively selected. CDR3 sequence (DNA): TGTGCCAGCAGTTTGGGCAGGGCCACTGAAGCTTTCTTT. Protein: CASSLGRATEAFF.